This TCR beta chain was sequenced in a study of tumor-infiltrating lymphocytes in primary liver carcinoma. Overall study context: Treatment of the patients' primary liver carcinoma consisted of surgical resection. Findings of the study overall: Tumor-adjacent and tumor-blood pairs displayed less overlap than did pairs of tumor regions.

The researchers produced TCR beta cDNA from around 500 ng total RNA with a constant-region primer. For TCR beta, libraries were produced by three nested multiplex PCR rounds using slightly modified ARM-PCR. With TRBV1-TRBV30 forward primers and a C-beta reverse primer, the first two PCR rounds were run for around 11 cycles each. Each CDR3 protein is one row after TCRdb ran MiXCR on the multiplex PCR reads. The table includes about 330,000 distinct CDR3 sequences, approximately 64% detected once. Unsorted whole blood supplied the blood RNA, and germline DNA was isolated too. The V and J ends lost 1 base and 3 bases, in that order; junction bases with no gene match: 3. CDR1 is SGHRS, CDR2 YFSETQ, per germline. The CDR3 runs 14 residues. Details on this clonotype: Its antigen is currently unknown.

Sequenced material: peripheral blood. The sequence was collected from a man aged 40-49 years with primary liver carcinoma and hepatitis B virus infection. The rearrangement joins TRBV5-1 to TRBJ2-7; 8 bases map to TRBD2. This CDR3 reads CASSLMAGGYEQYF. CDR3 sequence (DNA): TGCGCCAGCAGCTTGATGGCGGGAGGCTACGAGCAGTACTTC.